The 24 T cell receptor beta chains presented below share a single source sample, sequenced in a study of blood T cell repertoires in COVID-19. Using immunoSEQ multiplex PCR, the repertoire was profiled, and TCRdb retains in-frame clones only, with some absent. Here the sample spans some 100,000 clones, 80% to 90% being singletons. Sequencing input: PBMCs or T cells enriched from blood (not recorded which). The source of these receptors is a woman between 45 and 60 years old who had recovered from COVID-19.

The chain couples TRBV5-1 to TRBJ2-1; TRBD2 matches 7 bases. The CDR3 extends over 13 amino acids. Trimming at V came to 2 bases and at J to 4 bases, leaving 0 bases not matched to a gene. CDR1 and CDR2 from the germline V gene are SGHRS and YFSETQ. CDR3 residues: CASSFGGYNEQFF. The CDR3 DNA sequence: TGCGCCAGCAGCTTCGGGGGGTACAATGAGCAGTTCTTC.

The V call is TRBV3-1 (or the pseudogene TRBV3-2), the J call TRBJ1-2; tentatively, D is TRBD1 (6 bases). CDR1 and CDR2 (germline): LGHDT, YNNKEL (reference sequence). Trimming removed 6 bases from V and 4 bases from J, with 21 bases in between. CDR3 size: 16 residues. The CDR3 reads CASRRTDKSHLYGYTF. CDR3 bases: TGTGCCAGCAGGCGGACAGATAAATCACACCTCTATGGCTACACCTTC.

V is TRBV6-5 and J is TRBJ1-6; D call uncertain. CDR3 length: 12 residues. Trimming cost V 8 bases and J 7 bases, with 9 bases left between them. Germline-derived CDR1 and CDR2 are MNHEY and SVGAGI. For the CDR3, the DNA is TGTGCCAGCCAGACGGGGAATTCACCCCTCCACTTT. Translation gives CASQTGNSPLHF.

The rearrangement uses TRBV4-1 and TRBJ1-5; D is perhaps TRBD1 (6 bases). CDR1 and CDR2 (germline): MGHRA, YSYEKL. V was cut by 0 bases and J by 6 bases, with 9 bases left in between. This CDR3 comprises 14 residues. CDR3 bases: TGCGCCAGCAGCCAAGAACAGGGTGTTCAGCCCCAGCATTTT. Translated: CASSQEQGVQPQHF.

This chain links TRBV7-3 with TRBJ2-2; D remains unclear. This CDR3 has 13 amino acids. CDR1 SGHTA and CDR2 FQGTGA come from the germline V gene. Trimming removed 3 bases at V and 7 bases at J, with 9 bases between. The CDR3 DNA reads TGTGCCAGCAGCTTCGTCTCCAGCGGGGAGCTGTTTTTT. Amino acids: CASSFVSSGELFF.

The J gene is TRBJ2-5, the V gene TRBV18, with 7 bases aligning to TRBD2. CDR3 length: 16 residues. The junction had 6 bases not matched to a gene; V was cut back by 0 bases and J by 2 bases. Per germline, CDR1 KGHSH and CDR2 LQKENI. CDR3: CASSPPSFGGQETQYF. In DNA form, the CDR3 reads TGTGCCAGCTCACCACCGTCTTTCGGGGGGCAAGAGACCCAGTACTTC.

This clone appeared a single time. The V and J genes are TRBV24-1 and TRBJ1-2; D gene unclear. Trimming took off 9 bases at V and 2 bases at J, with 12 bases between the two ends. The CDR3 covers 13 residues. Germline CDR1 reads KGHDR; CDR2 reads SFDVKD. The CDR3 loop reads CATSLYHNYGYTF. CDR3 nucleotide sequence: TGTGCCACCTCCCTATACCACAACTATGGCTACACCTTC.

V gene TRBV5-1 combines with J gene TRBJ2-5; 12 nucleotides align to TRBD2. Germline V gives CDR1 SGHRS, CDR2 YFSETQ. This CDR3 is built from 16 residues. V was pared by 0 bases and J by 2 bases, with 2 bases of the junction left unmatched. In DNA form, the CDR3 reads TGCGCCAGCAGCTTGGTGGGGACTAGCGGGCAAGAGACCCAGTACTTC. Translation: CASSLVGTSGQETQYF.

The chain carries TRBV7-8 and TRBJ2-1, with TRBD2 as a possible D gene (6 bases). The ends were cut back, 1 base at V and 2 bases at J, with 9 bases in the middle. CDR1 and CDR2 from the germline V gene are SGHVS and FQNEAQ. The CDR3 runs to 15 residues. The CDR3 region has the DNA TGTGCCAGCAGCTTAGGGGGGGTAGCCTACAATGAGCAGTTCTTC. Translation gives CASSLGGVAYNEQFF.

V gene TRBV19 combines with J gene TRBJ1-3; D is uncertain. The CDR3 extends over 12 amino acids. The V gene's germline CDR1 is LNHDA and CDR2 SQIVND (reference sequence). V lost 8 bases and J 0 bases, leaving 5 bases between the germline ends. CDR3 sequence (DNA): TGTGCCAGTCTGAGCTCTGGAAACACCATATATTTT. Amino acid sequence: CASLSSGNTIYF. Based on the CDR3 plus reference TRBV19 and TRBJ1-3, the full variable domain is DGGITQSPKYLFRKEGQNVTLSCEQNLNHDAMYWYRQDPGQGLRLIYYSQIVNDFQKGDIAEGYSVSREKKESFPLTVTSAQKNPTAFYLCASLSSGNTIYFGEGSWLTVV.

The gene calls are TRBV7-3 and TRBJ2-3; 8 bases are shared with TRBD2. Germline assignment: CDR1 SGHTA and CDR2 FQGTGA. This CDR3 has 15 residues. V lost 3 bases to trimming and J lost 2 bases; unmatched junction nucleotides: 4. The CDR3 region has the DNA TGTGCCAGCAGCTTTCAGCGGGGGAACACAGATACGCAGTATTTT. Translating gives CASSFQRGNTDTQYF.

A few counts support this clone. The V call is TRBV18, the J call TRBJ1-1; 7 positions agree with TRBD1. Unmatched junction bases numbered 5, after V lost 4 bases and J lost 6 bases. Per germline, CDR1 KGHSH and CDR2 LQKENI. This CDR3 contains 13 residues. The CDR3 reads CASSQGAGSEAFF. The CDR3 DNA reads TGTGCCAGCTCACAGGGGGCGGGTTCTGAAGCTTTCTTT.

The rearrangement links TRBV6-2 or TRBV6-3 to TRBJ1-2; 7 bases map to TRBD1. J gave up 5 bases and V 6 bases, and 6 bases lay outside the gene matches. CDR1 MNHEY and CDR2 SVGEGT come from the germline V gene. The CDR3 spans 13 residues. The CDR3 DNA reads TGTGCCAGCAGCCCGACAGGGAATTATGGCTACACCTTC. This gives the protein CASSPTGNYGYTF.

The chain carries TRBV6-5 and TRBJ1-5; TRBD1 matches 7 bases. Germline loops: CDR1 MNHEY, CDR2 SVGAGI. This CDR3 spans 14 amino acids. Trimming took 8 bases from V and 4 from J; bases not matched to a gene: 8. The CDR3 sequence: CASGSGGGNQPQHF. In DNA, the CDR3 is TGTGCCAGCGGATCAGGGGGTGGGAATCAGCCCCAGCATTTT.

This chain uses TRBV19 with TRBJ1-5, with a tentative D call TRBD1 (6 bases). The V and J ends lost 5 bases and 7 bases respectively, with 15 bases between them. Germline V gene lookup returns CDR1 LNHDA and CDR2 SQIVND (reference sequence). The CDR3 consists of 14 residues. CDR3 nucleotide sequence: TGTGCCAGTAGTTTACAGGGTAACGGACAGCCCCAGCATTTT. Amino acids: CASSLQGNGQPQHF.

The V gene is TRBV6-1, the J gene TRBJ2-5, with 10 bases identical to TRBD2. The ends lost 1 base at V and 0 bases at J; junction bases unmatched: 2. Germline-derived CDR1 and CDR2 are MNHNS and SASEGT. The CDR3 spans 16 residues. The CDR3: CASSEELAGYQETQYF. Written as DNA, the CDR3 is TGTGCCAGCAGTGAAGAACTAGCGGGGTACCAAGAGACCCAGTACTTC.

This chain connects TRBV5-1 to TRBJ2-7; perhaps TRBD1 as D (7 bases). V was shortened by 4 bases and J by 2 bases, with 13 bases between the two germline ends. Germline assignment: CDR1 SGHRS and CDR2 YFSETQ. This CDR3 contains 14 residues. CDR3 protein: CASSPQGGTYEQYF. The CDR3 bases are TGCGCCAGCAGCCCGCAGGGGGGAACCTACGAGCAGTACTTC.

This chain links TRBV28 with TRBJ2-1, with 15 bases lining up with TRBD2. J lost 0 bases, V lost 5 bases, and 5 bases had no gene match. Per germline, CDR1 MDHEN and CDR2 SYDVKM. The CDR3 has 18 residues. This CDR3 reads CASSNGLAGGSSYNEQFF. The CDR3, as DNA: TGTGCCAGCAGTAACGGACTAGCGGGAGGGAGCTCCTACAATGAGCAGTTCTTC.

This clone was picked up one time. This sequence joins TRBV21-1 and TRBJ2-3; the DNA was not compared with TRBD2, the D call given in the table. TRBV21-1 is given as a pseudogene. CDR3 length equals 17 residues. The CDR3 region is CASSKATGLAGADTQYF. The CDR3 DNA sequence: TGTGCCAGCAGCAAAGCCACGGGACTAGCGGGAGCAGATACGCAGTATTTT.

This chain links TRBV9 with TRBJ1-6; D perhaps matches TRBD1 (5 bases). The CDR3 is made up of 15 amino acids. Germline loops: CDR1 SGDLS, CDR2 YYNGEE. The ends were cut back, 4 bases at V and 8 bases at J, with 16 bases in the middle. The CDR3 bases are TGTGCCAGCAGCCCCTTGCGGGGCTCGGATTCACCCCTCCACTTT. Protein product: CASSPLRGSDSPLHF.

This chain links TRBV5-1 with TRBJ1-5, with 8 bases lining up with TRBD1. The V gene's germline CDR1 is SGHRS and CDR2 YFSETQ. The CDR3 length is 15 residues. V lost 5 bases to trimming and J lost 1 base; unmatched junction nucleotides: 5. CDR3 nucleotide sequence: TGCGCCAGCAGACTAACAGGGGGAAGCAATCAGCCCCAGCATTTT. Its translation is CASRLTGGSNQPQHF.

The V and J genes are TRBV6-5 and TRBJ2-2, with D uncertain. CDR1 and CDR2 from the germline V gene are MNHEY and SVGAGI. The CDR3 runs to 15 residues. V lost 8 bases to trimming and J lost 0 bases, with 13 bases between them. For the CDR3, the DNA is TGTGCCAGCTCCCTGCGCGCCTCGAACACCGGGGAGCTGTTTTTT. Its translation is CASSLRASNTGELFF.

This chain uses TRBV4-1 with TRBJ2-2; no clear D. V was cut by 3 bases and J by 2 bases, with 4 bases left in between. The CDR3 is 13 residues long. Germline V gives CDR1 MGHRA, CDR2 YSYEKL. CDR3 sequence: CASSQTNTGELFF. CDR3 nucleotides: TGCGCCAGCAGCCAGACTAACACCGGGGAGCTGTTTTTT.

This clone has a handful of counts. The chain has TRBV10-1 and TRBJ2-1, with 8 nucleotides matching TRBD2. CDR1 is WNHNN and CDR2 is SYGVQD in the germline V gene (reference sequence). V shed 5 bases, J shed 3 bases, and the junction held 9 bases outside the gene matches. The CDR3 contains 16 residues. This chain's CDR3 is CASSPSETSVYNEQFF. In DNA, the CDR3 is TGCGCCAGCAGTCCCTCCGAGACTAGCGTCTACAATGAGCAGTTCTTC.